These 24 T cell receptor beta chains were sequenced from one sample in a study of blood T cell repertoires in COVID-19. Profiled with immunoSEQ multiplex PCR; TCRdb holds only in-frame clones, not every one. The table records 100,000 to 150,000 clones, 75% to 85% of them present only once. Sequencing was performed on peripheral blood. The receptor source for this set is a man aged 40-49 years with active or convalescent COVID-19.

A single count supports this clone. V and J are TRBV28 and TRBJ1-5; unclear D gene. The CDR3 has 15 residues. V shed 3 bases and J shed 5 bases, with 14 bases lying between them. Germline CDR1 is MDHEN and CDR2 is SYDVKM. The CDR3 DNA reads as TGTGCCAGCAGTTTTCGTCGGGTCCGTGATCAGCCCCAGCATTTT. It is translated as CASSFRRVRDQPQHF.

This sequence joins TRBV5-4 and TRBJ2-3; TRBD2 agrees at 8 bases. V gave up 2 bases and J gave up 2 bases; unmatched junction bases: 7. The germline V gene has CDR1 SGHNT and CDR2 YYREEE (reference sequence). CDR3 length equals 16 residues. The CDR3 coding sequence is TGTGCCAGCAGCTTCGATCCTAGCGGGCACACAGATACGCAGTATTTT. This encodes CASSFDPSGHTDTQYF.

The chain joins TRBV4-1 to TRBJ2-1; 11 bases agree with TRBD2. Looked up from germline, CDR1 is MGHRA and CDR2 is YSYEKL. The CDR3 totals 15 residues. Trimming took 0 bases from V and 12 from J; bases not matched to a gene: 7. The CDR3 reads CASSQDEVLAGVQFF. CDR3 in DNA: TGCGCCAGCAGCCAAGATGAGGTACTAGCGGGAGTGCAGTTCTTC.

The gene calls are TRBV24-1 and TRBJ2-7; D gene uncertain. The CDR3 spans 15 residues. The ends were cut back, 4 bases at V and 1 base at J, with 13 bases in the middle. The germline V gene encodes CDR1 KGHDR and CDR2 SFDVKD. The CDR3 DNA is TGTGCCACCAGTGACCCTGCGACTGAGTCCTACGAGCAGTACTTC. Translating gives CATSDPATESYEQYF.

CDR3 amino acids: CASSMGQIPHGYTF. CDR3 bases: TGTGCCAGTAGTATGGGCCAGATACCCCATGGCTACACCTTC. This chain joins TRBV19 and TRBJ1-2; D gene unclear. Germline V lookup: CDR1 LNHDA, CDR2 SQIVND (reference sequence). V was pared by 3 bases and J by 6 bases, with 14 bases between. This CDR3 contains 14 residues.

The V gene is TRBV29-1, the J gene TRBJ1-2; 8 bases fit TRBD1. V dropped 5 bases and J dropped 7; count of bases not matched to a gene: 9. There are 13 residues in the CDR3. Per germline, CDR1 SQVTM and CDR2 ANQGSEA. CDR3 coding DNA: TGCAGCGTTTTGGACAGGGTCTCCTCTGGCTACACCTTC. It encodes CSVLDRVSSGYTF.

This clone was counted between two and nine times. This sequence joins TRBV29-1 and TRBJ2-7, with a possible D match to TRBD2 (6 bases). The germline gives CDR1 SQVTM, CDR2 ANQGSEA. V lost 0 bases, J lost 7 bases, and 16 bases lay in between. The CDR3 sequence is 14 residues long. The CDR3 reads CSVEDGGGVGEQYF. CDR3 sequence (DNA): TGCAGCGTTGAAGATGGAGGAGGGGTCGGGGAGCAGTACTTC.

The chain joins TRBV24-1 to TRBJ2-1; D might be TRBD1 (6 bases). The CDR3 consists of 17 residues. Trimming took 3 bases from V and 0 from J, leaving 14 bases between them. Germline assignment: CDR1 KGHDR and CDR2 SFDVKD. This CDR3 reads CATSDTDRKGSYNEQFF. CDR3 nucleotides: TGTGCCACCAGTGATACGGACAGAAAGGGCTCCTACAATGAGCAGTTCTTC.

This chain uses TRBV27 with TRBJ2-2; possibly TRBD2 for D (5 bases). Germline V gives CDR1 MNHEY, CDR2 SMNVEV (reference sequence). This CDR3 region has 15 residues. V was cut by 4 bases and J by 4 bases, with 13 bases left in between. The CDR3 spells CASSSISSGTGELFF. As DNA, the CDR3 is TGTGCCAGCAGTTCCATTTCGAGCGGCACCGGGGAGCTGTTTTTT.

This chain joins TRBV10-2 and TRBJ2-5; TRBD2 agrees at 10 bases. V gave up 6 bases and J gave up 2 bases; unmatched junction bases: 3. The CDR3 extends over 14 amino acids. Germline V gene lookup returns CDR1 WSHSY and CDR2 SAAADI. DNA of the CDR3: TGCGCCAGCAGATTAGCGGGGGGTCAAGAGACCCAGTACTTC. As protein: CASRLAGGQETQYF.

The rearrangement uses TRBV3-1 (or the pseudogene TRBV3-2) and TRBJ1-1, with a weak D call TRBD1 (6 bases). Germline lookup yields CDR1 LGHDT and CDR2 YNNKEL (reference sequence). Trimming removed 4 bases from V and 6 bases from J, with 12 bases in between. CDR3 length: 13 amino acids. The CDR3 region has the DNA TGTGCCAGCAGCCCTAGACAGGTCGCTGAAGCTTTCTTT. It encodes CASSPRQVAEAFF.

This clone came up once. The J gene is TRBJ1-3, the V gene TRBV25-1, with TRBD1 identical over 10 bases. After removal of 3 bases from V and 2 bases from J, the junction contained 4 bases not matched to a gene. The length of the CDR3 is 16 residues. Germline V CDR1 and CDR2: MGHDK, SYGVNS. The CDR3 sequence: CASSDPGQGTGNTIYF. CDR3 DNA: TGTGCCAGCAGTGACCCGGGACAGGGGACTGGAAACACCATATATTTT. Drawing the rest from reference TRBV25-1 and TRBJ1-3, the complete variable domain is EADIYQTPRYLVIGTGKKITLECSQTMGHDKMYWYQQDPGMELHLIHYSYGVNSTEKGDLSSESTVSRIRTEHFPLTLESARPSHTSQYLCASSDPGQGTGNTIYFGEGSWLTVV.

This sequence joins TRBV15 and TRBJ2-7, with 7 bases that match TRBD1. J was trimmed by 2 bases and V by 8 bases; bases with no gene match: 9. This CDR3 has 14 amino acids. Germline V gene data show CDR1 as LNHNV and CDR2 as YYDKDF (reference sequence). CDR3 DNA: TGTGCCACCGGAAGCCGGGACAGAACCTACGAGCAGTACTTC. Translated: CATGSRDRTYEQYF.

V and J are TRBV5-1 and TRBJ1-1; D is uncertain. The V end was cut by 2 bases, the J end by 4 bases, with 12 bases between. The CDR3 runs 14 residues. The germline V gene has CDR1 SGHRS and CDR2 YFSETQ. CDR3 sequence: CASSFEGTGTEAFF. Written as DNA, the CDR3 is TGCGCCAGCAGCTTCGAGGGTACGGGCACTGAAGCTTTCTTT.

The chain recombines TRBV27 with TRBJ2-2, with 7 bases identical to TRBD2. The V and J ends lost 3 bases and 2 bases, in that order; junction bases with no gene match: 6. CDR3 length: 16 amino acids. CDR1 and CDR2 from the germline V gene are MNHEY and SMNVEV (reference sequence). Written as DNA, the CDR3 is TGTGCCAGCAGTTTGGGGCAGGGACTAAACACCGGGGAGCTGTTTTTT. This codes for CASSLGQGLNTGELFF.

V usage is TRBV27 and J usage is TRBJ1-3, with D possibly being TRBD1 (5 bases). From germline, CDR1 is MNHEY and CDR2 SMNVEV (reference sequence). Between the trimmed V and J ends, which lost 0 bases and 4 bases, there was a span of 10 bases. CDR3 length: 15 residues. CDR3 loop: CASSLSLTEGNTIYF. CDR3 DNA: TGTGCCAGCAGTTTATCTCTGACAGAAGGAAACACCATATATTTT.

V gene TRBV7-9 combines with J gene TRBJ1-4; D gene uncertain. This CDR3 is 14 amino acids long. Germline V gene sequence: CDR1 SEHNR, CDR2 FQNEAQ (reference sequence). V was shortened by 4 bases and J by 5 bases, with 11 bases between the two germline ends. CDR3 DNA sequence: TGTGCCAGCAGCTACGCCGGACTGAATGAAAAACTGTTTTTT. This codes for CASSYAGLNEKLFF.

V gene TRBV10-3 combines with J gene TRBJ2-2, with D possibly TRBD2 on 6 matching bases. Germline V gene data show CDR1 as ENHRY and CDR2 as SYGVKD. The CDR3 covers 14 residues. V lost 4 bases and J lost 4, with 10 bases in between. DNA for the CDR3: TGTGCCATCAGTGTGGGGGAGGCCACCGGGGAGCTGTTTTTT. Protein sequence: CAISVGEATGELFF.

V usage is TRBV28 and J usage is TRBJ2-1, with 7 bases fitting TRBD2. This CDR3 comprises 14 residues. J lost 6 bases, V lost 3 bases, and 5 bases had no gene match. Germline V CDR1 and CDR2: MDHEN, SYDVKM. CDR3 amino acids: CASSFAGRANEQFF. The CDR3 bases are TGTGCCAGCAGTTTCGCAGGGAGGGCCAATGAGCAGTTCTTC.

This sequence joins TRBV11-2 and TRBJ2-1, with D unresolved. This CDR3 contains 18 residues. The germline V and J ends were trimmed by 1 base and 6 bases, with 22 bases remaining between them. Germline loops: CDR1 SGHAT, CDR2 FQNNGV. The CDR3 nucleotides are TGTGCCAGCAGCTTAGCCCCAGCCCGTCTAGTGACCCCCAATGAGCAGTTCTTC. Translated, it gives CASSLAPARLVTPNEQFF. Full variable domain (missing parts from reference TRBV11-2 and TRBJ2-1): EAGVAQSPRYKIIEKRQSVAFWCNPISGHATLYWYQQILGQGPKLLIQFQNNGVVDDSQLPKDRFSAERLKGVDSTLKIQPAKLEDSAVYLCASSLAPARLVTPNEQFFGPGTRLTVL.

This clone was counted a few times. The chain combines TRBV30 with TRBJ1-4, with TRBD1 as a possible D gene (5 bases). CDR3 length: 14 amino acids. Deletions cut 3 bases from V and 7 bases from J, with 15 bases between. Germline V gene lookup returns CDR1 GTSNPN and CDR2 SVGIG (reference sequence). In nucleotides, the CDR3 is TGTGCCTGGAGAGGGACTGGAAGAAGTGAAAAACTGTTTTTT. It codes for CAWRGTGRSEKLFF.

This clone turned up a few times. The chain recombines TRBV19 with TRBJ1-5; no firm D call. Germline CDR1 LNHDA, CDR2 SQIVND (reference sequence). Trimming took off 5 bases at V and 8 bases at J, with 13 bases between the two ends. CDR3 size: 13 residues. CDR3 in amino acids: CASSSTIREPQHF. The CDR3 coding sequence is TGTGCCAGTAGTTCGACTATTCGGGAGCCCCAGCATTTT.

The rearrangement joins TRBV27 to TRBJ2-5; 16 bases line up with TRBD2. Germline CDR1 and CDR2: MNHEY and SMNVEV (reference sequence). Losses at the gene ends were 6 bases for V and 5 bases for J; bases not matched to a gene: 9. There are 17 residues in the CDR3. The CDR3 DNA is TGTGCCAGCAGACCCGGGACTAGCGGGAGGGCCCGGGAGACCCAGTACTTC. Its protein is CASRPGTSGRARETQYF.

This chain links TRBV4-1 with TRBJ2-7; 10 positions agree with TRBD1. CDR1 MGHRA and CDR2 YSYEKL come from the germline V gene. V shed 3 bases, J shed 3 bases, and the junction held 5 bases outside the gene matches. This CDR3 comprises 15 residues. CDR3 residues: CASSQPGQGLYEQYF. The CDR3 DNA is TGCGCCAGCAGCCAGCCGGGACAGGGGCTCTACGAGCAGTACTTC.